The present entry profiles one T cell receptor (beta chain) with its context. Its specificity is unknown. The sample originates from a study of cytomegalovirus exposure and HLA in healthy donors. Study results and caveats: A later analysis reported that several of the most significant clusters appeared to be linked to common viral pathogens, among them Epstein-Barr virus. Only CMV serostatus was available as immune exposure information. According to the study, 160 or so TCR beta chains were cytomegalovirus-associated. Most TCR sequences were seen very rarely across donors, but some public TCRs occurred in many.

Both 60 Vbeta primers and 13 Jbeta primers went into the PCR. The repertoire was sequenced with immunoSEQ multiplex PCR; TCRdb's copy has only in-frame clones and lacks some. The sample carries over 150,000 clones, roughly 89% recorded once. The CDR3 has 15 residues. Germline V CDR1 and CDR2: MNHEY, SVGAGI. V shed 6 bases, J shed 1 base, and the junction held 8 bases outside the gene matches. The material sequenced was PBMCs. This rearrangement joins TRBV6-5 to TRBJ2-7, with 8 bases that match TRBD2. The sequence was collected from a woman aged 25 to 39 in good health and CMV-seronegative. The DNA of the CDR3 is TGTGCCAGCAGCACGCCGGGAGGGGGGTCCTACGAGCAGTACTTC. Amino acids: CASSTPGGGSYEQYF.